The clone carrying this T cell receptor beta chain was counted between two and nine times. Antigen: not known. The data stem from a study of CD8 T cells in ankylosing spondylitis. Study results and limitations: Typical of ankylosing spondylitis blood, it appeared, was a TCR beta motif of roughly eight highly homologous variants.

The CDR3 contains 13 residues. CDR1 and CDR2 from the germline V gene are SGHRS and YFSETQ. Trimming left V 7 bases short and J 2 bases short, with 9 bases between. TCRdb re-analysed the 5' RACE reads in MiXCR, keeping a single row per CDR3 protein. This sample carries hundreds of thousands of distinct CDR3 sequences, 12% of them seen once, and the ten largest clones take 6.5% to 7%. The genes are TRBV5-1 and TRBJ1-4; no definite D call. Source material: blood, either unsorted or a sorted T cell fraction (not recorded which). The receptor comes from a male donor with ankylosing spondylitis. CDR3 coding DNA: TGCGCCAGCGGGGAGAGGACTAATGAAAAACTGTTTTTT. It encodes CASGERTNEKLFF.